The 27 T cell receptor beta chains in this list originate from one sample, sequenced in a study of siplizumab effects on memory and regulatory T cells. This table comes from immunoSEQ multiplex PCR, and its TCRdb copy is limited to in-frame clones, with some not included. The table has around 100,000 clones, 92% seen once; the top ten hold more than 10%. Sample: non-Treg CD4+ T cells sorted from blood. The receptors originated from a human donor in good health.

The rearrangement links TRBV21-1 to TRBJ1-6. TRBV21-1 is noted as a pseudogene. The CDR3 is made up of 11 amino acids. CDR3 sequence (DNA): TGTGCCAGCCGACTGAGGTCACCCCTCCACTTT. Translating it yields CASRLRSPLHF.

The chain carries TRBV14 and TRBJ2-2; 7 nucleotides line up with TRBD2. Trimming removed 5 bases from V and 0 bases from J; junction bases left unmatched: 18. The germline gives CDR1 SGHDN, CDR2 FVKESK. This CDR3 has 20 amino acids. CDR3 loop: CASSYPGTKHIPTNTGELFF. The CDR3 region has the DNA TGTGCCAGCAGCTACCCCGGGACTAAACACATCCCAACGAACACCGGGGAGCTGTTTTTT.

The J gene is TRBJ2-1, the V gene TRBV5-4; no firm D call. CDR1 SGHNT and CDR2 YYREEE come from the germline V gene (reference sequence). The CDR3 has 11 amino acids. Between the trimmed V and J ends, which lost 5 bases and 9 bases, there was a span of 9 bases. In DNA form, the CDR3 reads TGTGCCAGCAGTAGTAGGGCTGAGCAGTTCTTC. As protein: CASSSRAEQFF.

The V gene is TRBV6-5, the J gene TRBJ2-5, with 7 bases fitting TRBD1. Germline lookup yields CDR1 MNHEY and CDR2 SVGAGI. Trimming at V came to 5 bases and at J to 4 bases, leaving 1 base not matched to a gene. The CDR3 consists of 12 residues. CDR3 nucleotide sequence: TGTGCCAGCAGTCGGACAGGAGAGACCCAGTACTTC. Translating it yields CASSRTGETQYF.

This clone was picked up one time. The chain uses TRBV4-2 and TRBJ2-5; no clear D. CDR1 is LGHNA, CDR2 YNFKEQ, per germline. V was shortened by 0 bases and J by 2 bases, with 10 bases between the two germline ends. The CDR3 consists of 15 residues. For the CDR3, the DNA is TGTGCCAGCAGCCAAGATGTTGCGAATCAAGAGACCCAGTACTTC. Translating gives CASSQDVANQETQYF.

The rearrangement joins TRBV7-8 to TRBJ2-5; 10 bases agree with TRBD2. J was trimmed by 4 bases and V by 4 bases; bases with no gene match: 6. The CDR3 length is 15 residues. Germline CDR1 reads SGHVS; CDR2 reads FQNEAQ. The CDR3 nucleotides read TGTGCCAGCAGCTACGCTGGGACTAGCGTAGAGACCCAGTACTTC. Protein: CASSYAGTSVETQYF.

The genes are TRBV14 and TRBJ2-7; D may be TRBD1 or TRBD2 (5 bases each). There are 12 residues in the CDR3. Trimming cost V 5 bases and J 4 bases, with 9 bases left between them. Germline lookup yields CDR1 SGHDN and CDR2 FVKESK. The DNA of the CDR3 is TGTGCCAGCAGCGGGGGACCTTACGAGCAGTACTTC. It is translated as CASSGGPYEQYF.

This chain joins TRBV11-2 and TRBJ1-2; D is unclear. V lost 0 bases and J lost 6, with 5 bases in between. The germline gives CDR1 SGHAT, CDR2 FQNNGV. The CDR3 contains 12 residues. CDR3 in DNA: TGTGCCAGCAGCTTAGACAGGAATGGCTACACCTTC. This codes for CASSLDRNGYTF.

This chain links TRBV18 with TRBJ2-3; TRBD1 matches 7 bases. Germline-derived CDR1 and CDR2 are KGHSH and LQKENI. With V trimmed by 6 bases and J by 0 bases, 6 bases remained unmatched. The CDR3 runs 15 residues. Written as DNA, the CDR3 is TGTGCCAGCTCCGTGGACAGGTCTAGCACAGATACGCAGTATTTT. Its translation: CASSVDRSSTDTQYF.

The J gene is TRBJ2-3, the V gene TRBV4-2; 12 bases align to TRBD1. Germline CDR1 and CDR2: LGHNA and YNFKEQ. V lost 0 bases and J lost 4; bases outside the gene matches: 8. There are 18 residues in the CDR3. The CDR3 spells CASSQDTGQGAYSDTQYF. In DNA form, the CDR3 reads TGTGCCAGCAGCCAAGATACGGGACAGGGGGCTTATTCAGATACGCAGTATTTT.

V and J are TRBV29-1 and TRBJ2-7; 8 positions agree with TRBD1. Germline values: CDR1 SQVTM, CDR2 ANQGSEA. This CDR3 spans 13 amino acids. The V segment lost 4 bases and the J segment 1 base; nucleotides outside the gene matches: 3. The DNA for the CDR3 is TGCAGCGTTGGGGACAGGAGGTCCTACGAGCAGTACTTC. Translation: CSVGDRRSYEQYF.

This clone was counted between two and nine times. This chain connects TRBV19 to TRBJ2-2; 15 nucleotides agree with TRBD2. This CDR3 contains 18 residues. Germline CDR1 and CDR2: LNHDA and SQIVND (reference sequence). The V and J ends lost 4 bases and 1 base, in that order; junction bases with no gene match: 4. CDR3 DNA: TGTGCCAGTAGTAGAGGACTAGCGGGAGGGCGGAACACCGGGGAGCTGTTTTTT. It codes for CASSRGLAGGRNTGELFF.

The chain joins TRBV10-3 to TRBJ1-2; 8 nucleotides align to TRBD1. From germline, CDR1 is ENHRY and CDR2 SYGVKD. This CDR3 has 12 residues. The V gene end was trimmed by 7 bases and the J gene end by 10 bases; junction bases not matched to a gene: 8. The DNA of the CDR3 is TGTGCCATCAAATTACAGGGGGGAAACTACACCTTC. Its translation: CAIKLQGGNYTF.

V usage is TRBV30 and J usage is TRBJ2-7, with D possibly matching TRBD1 (6 bases). V lost 2 bases to trimming and J lost 7 bases, with 15 bases between them. This CDR3 comprises 13 residues. Germline V gene data show CDR1 as GTSNPN and CDR2 as SVGIG (reference sequence). The CDR3 DNA sequence: TGTGCCTGGAGTACACAGGGCCTCGGGGAGCAGTACTTC. Translated: CAWSTQGLGEQYF.

The CDR3 here is CASSSRLAGGRETQYF. The CDR3 DNA reads TGTGCCAGCAGCTCAAGACTAGCGGGAGGGCGAGAGACCCAGTACTTC. This sequence joins TRBV5-6 and TRBJ2-5, with 14 bases lining up with TRBD2. The V segment lost 3 bases and the J segment 4 bases; nucleotides outside the gene matches: 5. The germline CDR1 and CDR2 sequences are SGHDT and YYEEEE. CDR3 length equals 16 residues.

The rearrangement uses TRBV10-3 and TRBJ2-7; D is perhaps TRBD2 (5 bases). CDR1 is ENHRY, CDR2 SYGVKD, per germline. V lost 8 bases to trimming and J lost 1 base, with 15 bases between them. This CDR3 has 14 residues. Here the CDR3 DNA reads TGTGCCATCGCCATTGAGGGTTATTCCTACGAGCAGTACTTC. This encodes CAIAIEGYSYEQYF.

The J gene is TRBJ1-3, the V gene TRBV9; no reliable D call. V shed 3 bases and J shed 1 base, with 8 bases lying between them. The germline gives CDR1 SGDLS, CDR2 YYNGEE. This CDR3 comprises 14 residues. CDR3 sequence reads: CASSASYSGNTIYF. CDR3 nucleotide sequence: TGTGCCAGCAGCGCCTCCTATTCTGGAAACACCATATATTTT.

The chain employs TRBV10-3 and TRBJ2-1, with 11 bases fitting TRBD2. The V and J ends lost 1 base and 6 bases, in that order; junction bases with no gene match: 5. The CDR3 has 16 amino acids. CDR1 is ENHRY, CDR2 SYGVKD, per germline. This CDR3 is CAISEFSGRATNEQFF. The CDR3 region has the DNA TGTGCCATCAGTGAGTTTAGCGGGAGGGCGACCAATGAGCAGTTCTTC.

This clone was found a few times. The chain links TRBV4-3 to TRBJ2-2; 7 positions match TRBD2. The trim removed 0 bases at V and 6 bases at J, leaving 7 bases unmatched. In germline, CDR1 is LGHNA, CDR2 YSLEER. The CDR3 is made up of 16 amino acids. CDR3 region: CASSQDLQREAGELFF. The DNA of the CDR3 is TGCGCCAGCAGCCAAGATCTTCAACGGGAGGCCGGGGAGCTGTTTTTT.

This sequence joins TRBV5-4 and TRBJ1-5; D is perhaps TRBD1 (6 bases). Trimming shortened V by 3 bases and J by 8 bases, and 12 bases separated the two germline ends. CDR3 size: 13 residues. Germline V gene sequence: CDR1 SGHNT, CDR2 YYREEE (reference sequence). CDR3 amino acids: CASSSDPGEPQHF. The CDR3 DNA follows: TGTGCCAGCAGCTCCGACCCAGGGGAGCCCCAGCATTTT.

The rearrangement uses TRBV4-3 and TRBJ2-2, with 12 bases matching TRBD2. V trimming: 0 bases; J trimming: 5 bases; junction bases outside the gene matches: 4. This CDR3 is built from 17 residues. Germline V gives CDR1 LGHNA, CDR2 YSLEER. This CDR3 is CASSQDLAGGLTGELFF. CDR3 nucleotide sequence: TGCGCCAGCAGCCAAGATCTAGCGGGAGGGTTGACCGGGGAGCTGTTTTTT.

The J gene is TRBJ1-2, the V gene TRBV5-4; D perhaps matches TRBD1 (5 bases). The V end was cut by 1 base, the J end by 8 bases, with 15 bases between. The CDR3 loop spans 14 amino acids. CDR1 SGHNT and CDR2 YYREEE come from the germline V gene (reference sequence). CDR3: CASSLPGRDDGYTF. The CDR3 nucleotides are TGTGCCAGCAGCTTGCCCGGCAGGGATGACGGCTACACCTTC.

The V and J genes are TRBV30 and TRBJ2-2, with 8 bases aligning to TRBD2. The CDR3 extends over 15 amino acids. Germline V gene lookup returns CDR1 GTSNPN and CDR2 SVGIG (reference sequence). V shed 0 bases and J 6 bases; nucleotides not matched to a gene: 6. CDR3 region: CAWSVGLAGSGELFF. The CDR3 coding sequence is TGTGCCTGGAGTGTAGGACTAGCCGGGTCCGGGGAGCTGTTTTTT.

The V gene is TRBV28, the J gene TRBJ1-6; 7 nucleotides line up with TRBD1. The CDR3 runs 14 residues. After removal of 6 bases from V and 4 bases from J, the junction contained 3 bases not matched to a gene. The germline gives CDR1 MDHEN, CDR2 SYDVKM. CDR3 region: CASREDRYNSPLHF. Here the CDR3 DNA reads TGTGCCAGCAGGGAGGACAGGTATAATTCACCCCTCCACTTT. Drawing the rest from reference TRBV28 and TRBJ1-6, the complete variable domain is DVKVTQSSRYLVKRTGEKVFLECVQDMDHENMFWYRQDPGLGLRLIYFSYDVKMKEKGDIPEGYSVSREKKERFSLILESASTNQTSMYLCASREDRYNSPLHFGNGTRLTVT.

This rearrangement joins TRBV2 to TRBJ2-7; 11 bases are shared with TRBD1. CDR3 length equals 14 residues. Per the germline V gene, CDR1 is SNHLY and CDR2 is FYNNEI. J was trimmed by 1 base and V by 8 bases; bases with no gene match: 4. The CDR3 DNA is TGTGCCAGCGGGGACAGGGGGAAGTCCTACGAGCAGTACTTC. Residues: CASGDRGKSYEQYF.

This chain uses TRBV9 with TRBJ2-7, with 7 bases aligning to TRBD1. Germline V gene sequence: CDR1 SGDLS, CDR2 YYNGEE. Trimming took 3 bases from V and 0 from J; bases not matched to a gene: 6. This CDR3 contains 15 residues. The CDR3 sequence: CASSAQGQNSYEQYF. The CDR3 DNA reads TGTGCCAGCAGCGCCCAGGGACAGAACTCCTACGAGCAGTACTTC.

The chain couples TRBV30 to TRBJ1-1; the D is unclear. The CDR3 extends over 14 amino acids. The V end was cut by 2 bases, the J end by 5 bases, with 15 bases between. CDR1 GTSNPN and CDR2 SVGIG come from the germline V gene (reference sequence). The CDR3, as DNA: TGTGCCTGGAGTCGTACGGGCGGACGGACTGAAGCTTTCTTT. It specifies CAWSRTGGRTEAFF.